This T cell receptor beta chain came from a study of blood T cell repertoires in COVID-19. Study details: The origin of the acute and convalescent COVID-19 samples was the United States, Italy and Spain. PBMCs, B-cell-depleted T cells, or T cells were the source of the cDNA or gDNA that made up the material.

Per the original data handling: Quantification of nucleated cells was approximated via reference gene primer amplification. Sequenced by immunoSEQ multiplex PCR; TCRdb stores in-frame clones only, minus some. That table gives V, J and clone size, and the DNA gave D and trimming. The table shows over 35,000 clones, with about 88% occurring only once. The CDR3 covers 16 residues. V trimming: 0 bases; J trimming: 5 bases; junction bases outside the gene matches: 4. Germline V CDR1 and CDR2: KGHSH, LQKENI. The sequence derives from a human donor in a cohort sampled during active COVID-19. The chain combines TRBV18 with TRBJ1-6; 7 bases line up with TRBD1. The sample was peripheral blood. The CDR3 DNA follows: TGTGCCAGCTCACCACCTGGGGGACAGAATAATTCACCCCTCCACTTT. Translation gives CASSPPGGQNNSPLHF. Supplemented by reference TRBV18 and TRBJ1-6, the full variable domain reads NAGVMQNPRHLVRRRGQEARLRCSPMKGHSHVYWYRQLPEEGLKFMVYLQKENIIDESGMPKERFSAEFPKEGPSILRIQQVVRGDSAAYFCASSPPGGQNNSPLHFGNGTRLTVT.